Listed here are 5 T cell receptor beta chains from one sample, sequenced in a study of T-cell memory formation after mild COVID-19. One entry per CDR3 protein results from TCRdb running MiXCR on the 5' RACE reads. The data contain around 35,000 distinct CDR3 sequences, about 7.3% of them singletons. The sample comprised PBMCs or a T cell subset sorted from them (not recorded which). The receptors here all came from a man aged 18 to 30 who had mild COVID-19 (a few samples of this study predate the infection). Cell type and time point are not known.

This clonotype was picked up many times. The V call is TRBV20-1, the J call TRBJ1-1; D uncertain. CDR1 and CDR2 from the germline V gene are DFQATT and SNEGSKA (reference sequence). Trimming pared 2 bases from V and 0 bases from J, leaving 7 bases between. The CDR3 has 13 residues. CDR3 in amino acids: CSARQTLNTEAFF. DNA for the CDR3: TGCAGTGCTAGACAAACACTGAACACTGAAGCTTTCTTT.

This clonotype was recorded many times. The chain combines TRBV7-2 with TRBJ2-5; 11 bases are shared with TRBD2. This CDR3 has 17 amino acids. Germline CDR1 reads SGHTA; CDR2 reads FQGNSA. V gave up 5 bases and J gave up 2 bases; unmatched junction bases: 10. The CDR3 spells CASSPRLAGRPQETQYF. For the CDR3, the DNA is TGTGCCAGCAGCCCCCGACTAGCGGGGCGACCGCAAGAGACCCAGTACTTC.

In this sample, this clonotype turned up a few times. The chain links TRBV6-2 or TRBV6-3 to TRBJ1-2, with D maybe TRBD1 (5 bases). The V gene lost 5 bases and the J gene lost 7 bases, with 17 bases spanning the gap. This CDR3 comprises 14 residues. Germline V gene data show CDR1 as MNHEY and CDR2 as SVGEGT. The CDR3 protein is CASSQTGDPRGYTF. DNA of the CDR3: TGTGCCAGCAGTCAAACCGGGGACCCGCGTGGCTACACCTTC.

This clonotype was picked up many times. The chain is built from TRBV29-1 and TRBJ2-5; D call uncertain. Germline V gene lookup returns CDR1 SQVTM and CDR2 ANQGSEA. V was cut by 7 bases and J by 1 base, with 7 bases left in between. The CDR3 loop spans 11 amino acids. The CDR3 region has the DNA TGCAGCGCTCAAGGCCAAGAGACCCAGTACTTC. Its protein product is CSAQGQETQYF.

This clonotype was counted a few times. The chain has TRBV12-3 or TRBV12-4 and TRBJ1-1; no clear D gene. The CDR3 is 14 amino acids. V was pared by 3 bases and J by 1 base, with 9 bases between. CDR3 DNA sequence: TGTGCCAGCAGTTTTAGACCGCAGAACACTGAAGCTTTCTTT. Its protein is CASSFRPQNTEAFF.